A single T cell receptor (beta chain) is shown here with its context. The target antigen is unknown. This specimen comes from a study of cytomegalovirus exposure and HLA in healthy donors. General study findings and limits: Later on, analysis showed that most CMV-associated TCR beta chains appeared to be HLA-restricted.

13 Jbeta primers and 60 Vbeta primers were used for the PCR. Assay: immunoSEQ multiplex PCR; the TCRdb copy retains only in-frame clones and omits some. The table records about 120,000 clones, 75% to 85% of them present only once. The germline CDR1 and CDR2 sequences are SGHRS and YFSETQ. The CDR3 has 15 residues. Trimming removed 3 bases from V and 2 bases from J; junction bases left unmatched: 3. Sample: PBMCs. This TCR came from a man between 35 and 55 years old in good health and CMV-seronegative. The chain couples TRBV5-1 to TRBJ2-1; 9 bases are shared with TRBD1. The chain's CDR3 is CASSSTGGPYNEQFF. CDR3 in DNA: TGCGCCAGCAGCTCAACAGGGGGCCCCTACAATGAGCAGTTCTTC.